This T cell receptor beta chain derives from a study of blood T cell repertoires in COVID-19. In the study overall: COVID-19 samples, acute and convalescent, were from the United States, Italy and Spain. The analysed material was cDNA or gDNA that came from T cells, B-cell-depleted T cells, or PBMCs.

Original methodology: Amplified reference gene primers provided the basis for estimating nucleated cell counts. Clones were sequenced by immunoSEQ multiplex PCR, and TCRdb holds only the in-frame ones, with some missing. V and J calls and clone size come straight from that table; D and trimming were deduced from the DNA. The sample shows just over 300,000 clones, about 90% of them seen only once. The CDR3 spans 15 residues. Unmatched junction bases numbered 5, after V lost 0 bases and J lost 4 bases. Germline values: CDR1 MNHEY, CDR2 SVGEGT. This receptor was taken from a man between 18 and 29 years old with active or convalescent COVID-19. The chain employs TRBV6-2 or TRBV6-3 and TRBJ1-2; 7 bases line up with TRBD1. Sequencing was done on a sample of peripheral blood. CDR3: CASSYSKAGGYGYTF. CDR3 DNA: TGTGCCAGCAGTTACTCGAAAGCAGGGGGCTATGGCTACACCTTC.